This T cell receptor (beta chain) derives from a study of blood T cell repertoires in COVID-19. The overall study: The United States, Italy and Spain provided the acute and convalescent COVID-19 samples.

The CDR3 spans 16 residues. Germline assignment: CDR1 LNHDA and CDR2 SQIVND (reference sequence). V gave up 10 bases and J gave up 0 bases; unmatched junction bases: 11. This clone showed up just once. This study enrolled people aged roughly 18 to 100 from about 26 US geographic areas. Categorization into cohorts depended on clinical history that participants reported. Assay used: immunoSEQ multiplex PCR; TCRdb lists only in-frame clones, some missing. The sample yields hundreds of thousands of clones, over 80% seen once. Material: PBMCs or T cells enriched from blood (not recorded which). This chain links TRBV19 with TRBJ2-2; 7 positions agree with TRBD1. The clonotype was recovered from a woman aged 40 to 50 who had recovered from COVID-19. CDR3 nucleotides: TGTGCCACCAAACGAGGGGGCTCTGCGAACACCGGGGAGCTGTTTTTT. It specifies CATKRGGSANTGELFF. The full variable domain, in which reference TRBV19 and TRBJ2-2 provide the parts outside the CDR3, is DGGITQSPKYLFRKEGQNVTLSCEQNLNHDAMYWYRQDPGQGLRLIYYSQIVNDFQKGDIAEGYSVSREKKESFPLTVTSAQKNPTAFYLCATKRGGSANTGELFFGEGSRLTVL.